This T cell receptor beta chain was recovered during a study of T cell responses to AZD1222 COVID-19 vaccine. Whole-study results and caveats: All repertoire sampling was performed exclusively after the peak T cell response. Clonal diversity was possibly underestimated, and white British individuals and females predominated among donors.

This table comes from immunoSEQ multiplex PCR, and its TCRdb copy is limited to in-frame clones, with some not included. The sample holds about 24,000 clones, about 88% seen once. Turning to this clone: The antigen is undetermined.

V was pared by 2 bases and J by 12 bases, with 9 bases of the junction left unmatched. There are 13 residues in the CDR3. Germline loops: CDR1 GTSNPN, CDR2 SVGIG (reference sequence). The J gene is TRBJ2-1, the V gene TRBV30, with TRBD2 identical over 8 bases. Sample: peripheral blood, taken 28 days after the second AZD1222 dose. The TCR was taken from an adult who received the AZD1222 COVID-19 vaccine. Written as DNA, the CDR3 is TGTGCCTGGAGTAGTCTCGGGAGGGGAGGGCAGTTCTTC. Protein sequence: CAWSSLGRGGQFF.